This T cell receptor beta chain is drawn from a study of cytomegalovirus exposure and HLA in healthy donors. Points from the study as a whole: Accurate prediction of HLA-A and HLA-B alleles (for most subjects) was reportedly achieved from TCR beta sequences. The authors excluded some V segments, including TRBV6-2 and TRBV6-3, as indistinguishable.

Researchers ran the PCR with 60 Vbeta and 13 Jbeta primers. The protocol was immunoSEQ multiplex PCR, while the TCRdb copy is restricted to in-frame clones and leaves out a portion. The table includes 180,000 or so clones, around 79% detected once. The germline V gene has CDR1 SGHTA and CDR2 FQGNSA. This CDR3 region has 16 residues. Likely unrecorded immune exposures existed in these nominally healthy donors. A remark on this clone: Antigen specificity is unknown. The junction differs from germline at one of its ends, possibly a read error.

The sequenced sample consisted of PBMCs. The source is a man aged 45-60 years in good health and CMV-seropositive. The chain carries TRBV7-2 and TRBJ2-7; weak D call: TRBD1 (5 bases). This chain's CDR3 is CASSFRGRAGSSEQYF. DNA of the CDR3: TGTGCCAGCAGCTTTCGCGGCAGGGCAGGGTCCTCCGAGCAGTACTTC.